One and the same sample provided the 21 T cell receptor beta chains below, sequenced in a study of T-cell reconstitution after alpha-beta-depleted transplantation in children. For TCRbeta, the library was prepared with unique molecular identifiers. TCRdb re-called the PCR reads with MiXCR, one entry per CDR3 protein. Here the sample spans about a million distinct CDR3 sequences, less than 30% being singletons. The sequencing here drew on PBMCs, mostly from graft donor cells, taken 360 days after TCRalphabeta/CD19-depleted stem cell transplant. Every receptor here comes from a boy under two years old who had a stem cell transplant for SCID, so the T cells may come from the graft donor.

V and J are TRBV12-3 or TRBV12-4 and TRBJ2-3, with 7 bases aligning to TRBD1. The J segment lost 11 bases and the V segment lost 6 bases, leaving 17 bases of the junction unmatched. The CDR3 runs 15 residues. The CDR3 nucleotides read TGTGCCAGCAGGACAGACAGGGTCCTGTTAAACGAGCAGTATTTT. Its protein is CASRTDRVLLNEQYF.

V is TRBV12-3 or TRBV12-4 and J is TRBJ1-2, with D perhaps TRBD1 (6 bases). The germline V and J ends were trimmed by 6 bases and 7 bases, with 18 bases remaining between them. This CDR3 spans 14 amino acids. The CDR3 nucleotides are TGTGCCAGCAGGTACCCACAGGGTATAGGTGGCTACACCTTC. This codes for CASRYPQGIGGYTF.

The chain recombines TRBV12-3 or TRBV12-4 with TRBJ1-3; tentatively, D is TRBD1 (5 bases). This CDR3 spans 16 amino acids. V lost 6 bases to trimming and J lost 0 bases, with 15 bases between them. The CDR3 DNA follows: TGTGCCAGCAGGGAGAGGACACCTGGCTCTGGAAACACCATATATTTT. Translated, it gives CASRERTPGSGNTIYF.

The chain employs TRBV2 and TRBJ1-1; 9 nucleotides match TRBD1. V trimming: 7 bases; J trimming: 4 bases; junction bases outside the gene matches: 7. CDR1 SNHLY and CDR2 FYNNEI come from the germline V gene. The CDR3 sequence is 14 residues long. CDR3 sequence (DNA): TGTGCCAGCAAGAGGACAGGGGCGGGCACTGAAGCTTTCTTT. Translating gives CASKRTGAGTEAFF.

The rearrangement uses TRBV5-1 and TRBJ2-1; no clear D gene. Trimming stripped 4 bases from V and 8 bases from J, with 22 bases between. CDR1 and CDR2 (germline): SGHRS, YFSETQ. The CDR3 loop spans 16 amino acids. The CDR3 sequence: CASSARARPGMDEQFF. In DNA form, the CDR3 reads TGCGCCAGCAGCGCCAGAGCTAGGCCGGGTATGGATGAGCAGTTCTTC. The full variable domain, rest sourced from reference TRBV5-1 and TRBJ2-1, is KAGVTQTPRYLIKTRGQQVTLSCSPISGHRSVSWYQQTPGQGLQFLFEYFSETQRNKGNFPGRFSGRQFSNSRSEMNVSTLELGDSALYLCASSARARPGMDEQFFGPGTRLTVL.

Only a few counts were recorded for this clonotype. The rearrangement joins TRBV6-2 or TRBV6-3 to TRBJ2-1; D is possibly TRBD1 or TRBD2 (5 bases each). CDR1 MNHEY and CDR2 SVGEGT come from the germline V gene. This CDR3 comprises 14 residues. The ends were cut back, 2 bases at V and 2 bases at J, with 7 bases in the middle. DNA of the CDR3: TGTGCCAGCAGTTACGTGGGGGCCTACAATGAGCAGTTCTTC. This codes for CASSYVGAYNEQFF.

The V and J genes are TRBV6-5 and TRBJ1-1, with D perhaps matching TRBD1 (5 bases). V was shortened by 0 bases and J by 4 bases, with 9 bases between the two germline ends. This CDR3 region has 14 residues. Germline CDR1 and CDR2: MNHEY and SVGAGI. The CDR3 region is CASSYSRGLTEAFF. CDR3 sequence (DNA): TGTGCCAGCAGTTACTCGAGGGGACTCACTGAAGCTTTCTTT.

The chain couples TRBV28 to TRBJ2-5; 9 nucleotides match TRBD1. V was pared by 2 bases and J by 2 bases, with 3 bases of the junction left unmatched. CDR1 and CDR2 from the germline V gene are MDHEN and SYDVKM. The CDR3 consists of 15 residues. This CDR3 is CASSLRDRVQETQYF. The CDR3 DNA reads TGTGCCAGCAGTTTAAGGGACAGGGTGCAAGAGACCCAGTACTTC.

The rearrangement links TRBV27 to TRBJ1-1; D gene ambiguous. Trimming removed 6 bases at V and 1 base at J, with 12 bases between. CDR1 and CDR2 (germline): MNHEY, SMNVEV (reference sequence). The CDR3 runs 14 residues. The CDR3 region is CASSPTPANTEAFF. In DNA, the CDR3 is TGTGCCAGCAGCCCAACCCCAGCGAACACTGAAGCTTTCTTT.

This clonotype was seen a few times. A junction end diverges from the germline sequence, so it may reflect a read error. The rearrangement joins TRBV20-1 to TRBJ2-2, with a possible D match to TRBD2 (6 bases). The CDR3 totals 17 residues. Germline CDR1 and CDR2: DFQATT and SNEGSKA (reference sequence). The CDR3 DNA sequence: TGCTGTGCTCCTAATTTCGGGACTTTTACGAACACCGGGGAGCTGTTTTTT. It translates to CCAPNFGTFTNTGELFF.

The chain carries TRBV2 and TRBJ1-2, with D perhaps TRBD1 (6 bases). The CDR3 covers 15 residues. V lost 0 bases to trimming and J lost 7 bases, with 15 bases between them. Germline V gene lookup returns CDR1 SNHLY and CDR2 FYNNEI. The CDR3 DNA follows: TGTGCCAGCAGTGAAGCGCGCGGGGGCCTCCCTGGCTACACCTTC. This sequence encodes CASSEARGGLPGYTF.

The chain employs TRBV3-1 and TRBJ2-3; the D gene is possibly TRBD1 (5 bases). With 3 bases removed from V and 0 bases from J, the gap between germline ends came to 10 bases. The germline V gene has CDR1 LGHDT and CDR2 YNNKEL (reference sequence). CDR3 length: 15 residues. CDR3 in amino acids: CASSHREASTDTQYF. In DNA, the CDR3 is TGTGCCAGCAGCCACAGGGAAGCTAGCACAGATACGCAGTATTTT.

This clonotype has only a few counts. The chain is built from TRBV12-3 or TRBV12-4 and TRBJ2-2; D remains unclear. The CDR3 is 13 amino acids. Trimming stripped 8 bases from V and 3 bases from J, with 10 bases between. The DNA for the CDR3 is TGTGCCAGCGCTTCCGTGGACACCGGGGAGCTGTTTTTT. It specifies CASASVDTGELFF.

The CDR3 loop is CASSPSVGLYTQYF. CDR3 nucleotides: TGTGCCAGCAGCCCCTCCGTGGGGCTATATACGCAGTATTTT. The rearrangement joins TRBV7-6 to TRBJ2-3; the D gene is possibly TRBD1 (5 bases). Germline CDR1 SGHVS, CDR2 FNYEAQ. V was shortened by 5 bases and J by 7 bases, with 16 bases between the two germline ends. CDR3 length: 14 residues. Drawing the rest from reference TRBV7-6 and TRBJ2-3, the complete variable domain is GAGVSQSPRYKVTKRGQDVALRCDPISGHVSLYWYRQALGQGPEFLTYFNYEAQQDKSGLPNDRFSAERPEGSISTLTIQRTEQRDSAMYRCASSPSVGLYTQYFGPGTRLTVL.

This chain links TRBV11-2 with TRBJ2-3, with D possibly TRBD2 on 6 matching bases. Per the germline V gene, CDR1 is SGHAT and CDR2 is FQNNGV. The CDR3 length is 15 residues. V lost 5 bases and J lost 2, with 14 bases in between. The CDR3 is CASSPRRGFTDTQYF. CDR3 bases: TGTGCCAGCAGCCCTAGGAGGGGCTTCACAGATACGCAGTATTTT.

The chain links TRBV7-8 to TRBJ2-5, with D possibly being TRBD1 (6 bases). The CDR3 is made up of 16 amino acids. From germline, CDR1 is SGHVS and CDR2 FQNEAQ. V gave up 1 base and J gave up 7 bases, with 19 bases separating them. This chain's CDR3 is CASSLGRAGTPGTQYF. CDR3 DNA: TGTGCCAGCAGCTTAGGAAGAGCCGGGACACCGGGGACCCAGTACTTC. The full variable domain, with the rest looked up from reference TRBV7-8 and TRBJ2-5, is GAGVSQSPRYKVAKRGQDVALRCDPISGHVSLFWYQQALGQGPEFLTYFQNEAQLDKSGLPSDRFFAERPEGSVSTLKIQRTQQEDSAVYLCASSLGRAGTPGTQYFGPGTRLLVL.

On this clonotype itself: A read error may be the cause here, since a much bigger clone is one base away. The chain uses TRBV6-2 or TRBV6-3 and TRBJ2-5; D uncertain. The CDR3 consists of 11 residues. The ends were cut back, 2 bases at V and 5 bases at J, with 3 bases in the middle. Germline CDR1 MNHEY, CDR2 SVGEGT. In nucleotides, the CDR3 is TGTGCCAGCAGTTACGCGGAGACCCAGTACTTC. Encoded protein: CASSYAETQYF.

Concerning this clonotype itself: A much larger clone is a single base away; this may be a read error. The chain links TRBV7-9 to TRBJ1-5; 8 bases line up with TRBD1. Germline V gives CDR1 SEHNR, CDR2 FQNEAQ (reference sequence). V was pared by 1 base and J by 3 bases, with 2 bases of the junction left unmatched. This CDR3 has 15 amino acids. CDR3 in DNA: TGTGCCAGCAGCTTAGGGACAGGGTTCAATCAGCCCCAGCATTTT. Translation: CASSLGTGFNQPQHF.

The chain joins TRBV6-5 to TRBJ1-5, with D tentatively TRBD1 (6 bases). The CDR3 contains 13 residues. Germline CDR1 and CDR2: MNHEY and SVGAGI. Trimming cost V 4 bases and J 6 bases, with 10 bases left between them. The CDR3 loop is CASSLQGSQPQHF. In DNA form, the CDR3 reads TGTGCCAGCAGTTTACAGGGAAGTCAGCCCCAGCATTTT.

This clonotype was observed a few times. This rearrangement joins TRBV9 to TRBJ2-1; D perhaps matches TRBD2 (6 bases). Germline loops: CDR1 SGDLS, CDR2 YYNGEE. The CDR3 is made up of 14 amino acids. The ends were cut back, 2 bases at V and 5 bases at J, with 11 bases in the middle. The CDR3 loop is CASSVGGANNEQFF. CDR3 coding DNA: TGTGCCAGCAGCGTCGGCGGGGCTAACAATGAGCAGTTCTTC.

This clonotype came up a few times. This chain uses TRBV6-2 or TRBV6-3 with TRBJ2-2; D is possibly TRBD1 (6 bases). Deletions cut 6 bases from V and 5 bases from J, with 16 bases between. This CDR3 region has 15 residues. Germline V gene sequence: CDR1 MNHEY, CDR2 SVGEGT. This CDR3 is CASSLFGQPTGELFF. Written as DNA, the CDR3 is TGTGCCAGCAGCCTCTTCGGACAGCCGACCGGGGAGCTGTTTTTT.